The T cell receptor beta chain described here comes from a study of radiation and T cells in renal cell carcinoma. Study observations and caveats: Top 100 clonotypes averaged approximately 54% in irradiated versus about 45% in nephrectomy-only tumors. Dominant CDR3 motifs were more common in irradiated tumors than controls.

Described treatment: 15 Gy SBRT to primary tumor, nephrectomy 4 weeks later. The tumor was a clear cell renal cell carcinoma. Regarding this clone: The antigen is not known.

The protocol was immunoSEQ multiplex PCR, while the TCRdb copy is restricted to in-frame clones and leaves out a portion. Seen here are under 6,500 clones, around half observed once, and the top ten hold 45% to 55%. The V gene's germline CDR1 is SQVTM and CDR2 ANQGSEA. V was trimmed by 5 bases and J by 8 bases, leaving 12 bases between them. This CDR3 has 11 residues. The sequencing used tumor tissue, collected from a patient whose treatment included radiotherapy and nephrectomy. The chain employs TRBV29-1 and TRBJ1-2; no clear D gene. The clonotype was recovered from a man in his fifties or sixties with renal cell carcinoma. The CDR3: CSVSPSSGYTF. The CDR3, as DNA: TGCAGCGTTTCCCCGAGCTCGGGCTACACCTTC.